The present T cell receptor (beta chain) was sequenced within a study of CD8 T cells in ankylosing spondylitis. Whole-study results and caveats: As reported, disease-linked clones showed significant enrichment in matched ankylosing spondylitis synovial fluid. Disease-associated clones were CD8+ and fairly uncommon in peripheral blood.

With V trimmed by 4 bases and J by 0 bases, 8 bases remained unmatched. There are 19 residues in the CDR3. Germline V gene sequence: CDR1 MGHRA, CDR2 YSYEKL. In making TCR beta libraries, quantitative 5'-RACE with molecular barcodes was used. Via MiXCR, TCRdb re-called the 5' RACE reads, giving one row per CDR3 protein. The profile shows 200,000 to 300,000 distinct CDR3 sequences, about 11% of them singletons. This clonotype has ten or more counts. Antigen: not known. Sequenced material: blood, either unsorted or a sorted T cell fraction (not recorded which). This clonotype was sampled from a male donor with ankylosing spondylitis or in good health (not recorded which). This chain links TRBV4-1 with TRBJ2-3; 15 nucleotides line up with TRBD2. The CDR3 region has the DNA TGCGCCAGCAGCCCAACAGGGACTAGCGGGAGGTCAAGCACAGATACGCAGTATTTT. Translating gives CASSPTGTSGRSSTDTQYF.